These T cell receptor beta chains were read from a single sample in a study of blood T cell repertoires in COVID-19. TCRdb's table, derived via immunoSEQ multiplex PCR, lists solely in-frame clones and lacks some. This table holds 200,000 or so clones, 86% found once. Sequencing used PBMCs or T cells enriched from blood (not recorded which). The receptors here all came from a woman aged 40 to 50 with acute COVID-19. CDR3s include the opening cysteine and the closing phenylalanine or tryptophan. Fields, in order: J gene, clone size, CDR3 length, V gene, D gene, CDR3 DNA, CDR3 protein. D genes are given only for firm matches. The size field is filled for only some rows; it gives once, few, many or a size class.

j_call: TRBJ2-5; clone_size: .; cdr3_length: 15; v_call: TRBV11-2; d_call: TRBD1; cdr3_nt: TGTGCCAGCAGCTTAGCCTACAGGGGGGAAGAGACCCAGTACTTC; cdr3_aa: CASSLAYRGEETQYF
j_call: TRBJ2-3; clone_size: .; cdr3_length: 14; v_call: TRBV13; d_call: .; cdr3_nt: TGTGCCAGCAGCTTAGGGGTCGGGGGAGATACGCAGTATTTT; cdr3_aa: CASSLGVGGDTQYF
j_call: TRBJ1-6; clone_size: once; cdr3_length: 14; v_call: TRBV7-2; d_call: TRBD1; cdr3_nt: TGTGCCAGCAGCTTAGGGACAGGGGTCTCACCCCTCCACTTT; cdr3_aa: CASSLGTGVSPLHF
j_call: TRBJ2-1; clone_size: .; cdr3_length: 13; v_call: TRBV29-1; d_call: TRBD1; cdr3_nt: TGCAGCGCGGGACAGGGTACCTACAATGAGCAGTTCTTC; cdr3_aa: CSAGQGTYNEQFF
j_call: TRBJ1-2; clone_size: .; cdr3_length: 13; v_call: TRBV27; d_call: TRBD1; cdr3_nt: TGTGCCAGCAGTTTATCCCCGGACAGGGAACACACCTTC; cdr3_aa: CASSLSPDREHTF
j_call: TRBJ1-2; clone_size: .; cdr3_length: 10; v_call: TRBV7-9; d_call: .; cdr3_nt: TGTGCCACCCAGGGGAATGGCTACACCTTC; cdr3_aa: CATQGNGYTF
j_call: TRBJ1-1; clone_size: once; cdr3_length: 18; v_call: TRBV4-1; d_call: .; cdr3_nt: TGCGCCAGCAGCCAAGATGTGGGACAAACACTTCGGAACACTGAAGCTTTCTTT; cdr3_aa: CASSQDVGQTLRNTEAFF
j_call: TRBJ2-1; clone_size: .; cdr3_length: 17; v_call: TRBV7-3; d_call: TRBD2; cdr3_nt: TGTGCCAGCAGCTCCCGACTAGCGGGGGGCGGGTACAATGAGCAGTTCTTC; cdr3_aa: CASSSRLAGGGYNEQFF
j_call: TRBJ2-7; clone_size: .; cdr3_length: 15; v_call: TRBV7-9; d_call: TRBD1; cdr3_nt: TGTGCCAGCAGCTTTCGCACAGGGGGCGGGTACGAGCAGTACTTC; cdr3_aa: CASSFRTGGGYEQYF
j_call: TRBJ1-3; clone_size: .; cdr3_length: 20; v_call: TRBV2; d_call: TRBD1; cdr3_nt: TGTGCCAGCAGGGCCTCTGGCGGGACAGGGACTCCCTTCTCTGGAAACACCATATATTTT; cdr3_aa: CASRASGGTGTPFSGNTIYF
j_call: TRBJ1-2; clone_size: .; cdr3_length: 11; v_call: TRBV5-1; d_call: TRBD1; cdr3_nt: TGCGCCAGCAGCTTGGGCAGGGGGAACACCTTC; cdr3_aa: CASSLGRGNTF
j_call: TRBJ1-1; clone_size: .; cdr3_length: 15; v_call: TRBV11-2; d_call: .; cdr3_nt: TGTGCCAGCAGCTTAGATAAGCCGGTGAACACTGAAGCTTTCTTT; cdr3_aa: CASSLDKPVNTEAFF
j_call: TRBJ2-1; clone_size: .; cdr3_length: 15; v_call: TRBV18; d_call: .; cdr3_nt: TGTGCCAGCTCGGCAGGGGGGACCTCCTACAATGAGCAGTTCTTC; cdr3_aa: CASSAGGTSYNEQFF
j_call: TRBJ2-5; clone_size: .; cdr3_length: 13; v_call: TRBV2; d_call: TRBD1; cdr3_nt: TGTGCCAGCAGTGTACAGGGGGCGCAGACCCAGTACTTC; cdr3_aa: CASSVQGAQTQYF
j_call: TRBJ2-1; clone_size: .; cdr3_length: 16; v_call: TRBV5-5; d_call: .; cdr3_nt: TGTGCCAGCAGCTTGGTGAGGGCAGGGGCTTTGAATGAGCAGTTCTTC; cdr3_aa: CASSLVRAGALNEQFF
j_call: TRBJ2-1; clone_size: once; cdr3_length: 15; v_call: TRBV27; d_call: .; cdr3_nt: TGTGCCAGCAATACACGAGGGCAGGCCCACAATGAGCAGTTCTTC; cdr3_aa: CASNTRGQAHNEQFF
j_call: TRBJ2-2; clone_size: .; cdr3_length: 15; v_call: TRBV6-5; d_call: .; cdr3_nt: TGTGCCAGCAGTTACCGGGGGTCGGGCACCGGGGAGCTGTTTTTT; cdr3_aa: CASSYRGSGTGELFF
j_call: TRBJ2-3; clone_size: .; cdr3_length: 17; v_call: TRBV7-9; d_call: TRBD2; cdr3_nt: TGTGCCAGCAGACAAGGGGTAGCGGGGGGACCCACAGATACGCAGTATTTT; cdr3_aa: CASRQGVAGGPTDTQYF
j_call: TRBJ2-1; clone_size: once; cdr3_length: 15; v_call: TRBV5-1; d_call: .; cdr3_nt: TGCGCCAGCAGCACGGATGCTAGCTGGGGCAATGAGCAGTTCTTC; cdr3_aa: CASSTDASWGNEQFF
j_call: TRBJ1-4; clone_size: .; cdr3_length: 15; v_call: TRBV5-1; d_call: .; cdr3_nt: TGCGCCAGCAGCCCAACCTCACTCCAGGGTGAAAAACTGTTTTTT; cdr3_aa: CASSPTSLQGEKLFF
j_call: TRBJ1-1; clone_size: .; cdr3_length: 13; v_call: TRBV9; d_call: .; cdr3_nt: TGTGCCAGCAGGCCGATTCTGGGGGCGGGAGCTTTCTTT; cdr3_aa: CASRPILGAGAFF
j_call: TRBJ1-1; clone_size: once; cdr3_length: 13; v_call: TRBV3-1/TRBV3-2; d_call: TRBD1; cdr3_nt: TGTGCCAGCAGTCTCTCGGACAGGGGGGTAGCTTTCTTT; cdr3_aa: CASSLSDRGVAFF
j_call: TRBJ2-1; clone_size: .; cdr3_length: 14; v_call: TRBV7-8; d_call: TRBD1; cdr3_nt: TGTGCCAGCAGCTTCCTCGACAGGGATAATGAGCAGTTCTTC; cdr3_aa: CASSFLDRDNEQFF
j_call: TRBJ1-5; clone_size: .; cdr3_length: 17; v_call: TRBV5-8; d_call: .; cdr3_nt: TGTGCCAGCAGCTGGCTGAGCGCAGGGGTTAGCAATCAGCCCCAGCATTTT; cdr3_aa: CASSWLSAGVSNQPQHF
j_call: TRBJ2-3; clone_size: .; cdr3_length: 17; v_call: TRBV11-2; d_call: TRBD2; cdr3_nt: TGTGCCAGCAGCTTAGGGGTGGGGGGACTAGTGGCAGATACGCAGTATTTT; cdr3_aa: CASSLGVGGLVADTQYF
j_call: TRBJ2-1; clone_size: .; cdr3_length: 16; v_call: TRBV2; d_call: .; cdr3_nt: TGTGCCAGCAGGGAGCTCACAGGGGAGGCCTACAATGAGCAGTTCTTC; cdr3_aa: CASRELTGEAYNEQFF
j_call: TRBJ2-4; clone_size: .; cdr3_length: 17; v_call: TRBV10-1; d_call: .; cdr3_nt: TGCGCCAGCAGTGAGTCCACGGTCGGAGGGACCAAAAACATTCAGTACTTC; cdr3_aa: CASSESTVGGTKNIQYF
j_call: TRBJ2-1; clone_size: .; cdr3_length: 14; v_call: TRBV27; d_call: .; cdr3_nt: TGTGCCAGCAGGCTTGGTAGTGTCTACAATGAGCAGTTCTTC; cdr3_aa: CASRLGSVYNEQFF
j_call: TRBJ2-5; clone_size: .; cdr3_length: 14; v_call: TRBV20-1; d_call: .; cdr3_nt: TGCAGTGCTAGTGAGGATTCTAGATTAGAGACCCAGTACTTC; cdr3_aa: CSASEDSRLETQYF
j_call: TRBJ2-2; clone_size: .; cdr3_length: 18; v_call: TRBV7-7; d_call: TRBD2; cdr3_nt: TGTGCTAGCAGCTTAGCGGGGCTAGCGGGGGGAAACACCGGGGAGCTGTTTTTT; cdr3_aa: CASSLAGLAGGNTGELFF
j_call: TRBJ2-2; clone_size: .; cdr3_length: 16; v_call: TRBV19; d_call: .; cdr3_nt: TGTGCCAGTAGTATACGGCTCCCTAGTGGGACCGGGGAGCTGTTTTTT; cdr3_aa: CASSIRLPSGTGELFF
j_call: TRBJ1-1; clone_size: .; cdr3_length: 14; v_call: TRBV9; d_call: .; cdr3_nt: TGTGCCAGCAGCGCAGGGAACATGAACACTGAAGCTTTCTTT; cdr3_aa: CASSAGNMNTEAFF
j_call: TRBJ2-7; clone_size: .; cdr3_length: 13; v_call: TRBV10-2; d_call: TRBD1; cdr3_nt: TGCGCCAGCAAGGACAGGGCCCTCTACGAGCAGTACTTC; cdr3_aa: CASKDRALYEQYF
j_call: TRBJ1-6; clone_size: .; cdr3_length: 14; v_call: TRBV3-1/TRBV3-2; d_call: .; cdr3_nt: TGTGCCAGCAGCCAATCGGACATTAATTCACCCCTCCACTTT; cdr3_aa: CASSQSDINSPLHF
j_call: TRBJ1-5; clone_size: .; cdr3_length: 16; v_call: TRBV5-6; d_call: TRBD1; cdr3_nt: TGTGCCAGCAGCCTTAACAGGGGCCAGGGGGGACAGCCCCAGCATTTT; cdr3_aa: CASSLNRGQGGQPQHF
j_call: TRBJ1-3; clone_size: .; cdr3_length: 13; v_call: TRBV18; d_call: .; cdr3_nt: TGTGCCAGCTCAGCGTTCTCTGGAAACACCATATATTTT; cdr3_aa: CASSAFSGNTIYF
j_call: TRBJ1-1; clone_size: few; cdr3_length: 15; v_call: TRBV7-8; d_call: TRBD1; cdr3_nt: TGTGCCAGCAGCTTGATGGGACAGGGGAGCACTGAAGCTTTCTTT; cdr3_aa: CASSLMGQGSTEAFF
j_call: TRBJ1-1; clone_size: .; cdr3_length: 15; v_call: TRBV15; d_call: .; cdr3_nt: TGTGCCACCAGCAGGGGAGTCGGCATGAACACTGAAGCTTTCTTT; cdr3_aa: CATSRGVGMNTEAFF
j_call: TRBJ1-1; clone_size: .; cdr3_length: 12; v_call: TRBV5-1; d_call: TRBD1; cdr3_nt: TGCGCCAGCAGCGCAGGACAGGGTAAAGCTTTCTTT; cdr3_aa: CASSAGQGKAFF
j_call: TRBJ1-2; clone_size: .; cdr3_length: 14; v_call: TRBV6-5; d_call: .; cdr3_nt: TGTGCCAGCAGTTACTCGTCAGGGTCCGGTGGCTACACCTTC; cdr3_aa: CASSYSSGSGGYTF
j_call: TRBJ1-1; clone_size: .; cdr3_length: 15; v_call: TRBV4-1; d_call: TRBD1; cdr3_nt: TGCGCCAGCAGCCAGGGAGGACAGGCGGGCACTGAAGCTTTCTTT; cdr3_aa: CASSQGGQAGTEAFF
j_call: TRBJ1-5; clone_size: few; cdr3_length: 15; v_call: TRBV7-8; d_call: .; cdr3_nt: TGTGCCAGCAGCTTAACCAGGGGAGGCAATCAGCCCCAGCATTTT; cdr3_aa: CASSLTRGGNQPQHF
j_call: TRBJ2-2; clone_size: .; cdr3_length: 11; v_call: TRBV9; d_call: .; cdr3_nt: TGTGCCAGCAGCGCGAGCGGGGAGCTGTTTTTT; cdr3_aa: CASSASGELFF
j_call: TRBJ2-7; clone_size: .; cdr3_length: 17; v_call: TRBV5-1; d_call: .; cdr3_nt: TGCGCCAGCAGCTTGGACGAGGAGGGCAGGGGGATATACGAGCAGTACTTC; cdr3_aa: CASSLDEEGRGIYEQYF